This T cell receptor beta chain was recorded in a study of liver allograft versus peripheral blood T cells. Study at large: Intrahepatic T cell receptor repertoires from transplanted livers were compared against repertoires in recipients' peripheral blood.

This clonotype appeared a few times. Its antigen is not identified. Each CDR3 protein gets one entry after TCRdb re-called the reads with MiXCR. The profile shows 5,600 or so distinct CDR3 sequences, 15% to 20% of them singletons. General observations from the study: There were reportedly differences between T cell receptor repertoires inside liver allografts and those in peripheral blood.

V dropped 4 bases and J dropped 0 bases, with 13 bases sitting between them. The germline V gene has CDR1 SGHAT and CDR2 FQNNGV. The CDR3 has 16 residues. The TCR comes from a human patient who had a liver transplant. A share of the T cells may be of graft donor origin. The chain uses TRBV11-2 and TRBJ2-1, with D perhaps TRBD1 (6 bases). The CDR3 spells CASSSRDTLSYNEQFF. The CDR3 DNA is TGTGCCAGCAGCTCCCGGGACACTCTCTCCTACAATGAGCAGTTCTTC.